The rows below give T cell receptor beta chains drawn from one sample of a study of blood T cell repertoires in COVID-19. The repertoire was sequenced with immunoSEQ multiplex PCR; TCRdb's copy has only in-frame clones and lacks some. Of around 290,000 clones detected, around 87% appear once; the ten largest clones hold approximately 7.8%. The source material was peripheral blood. These receptors all stem from a woman between 45 and 65 years old who had recovered from COVID-19. The CDR3 runs from the conserved cysteine through the conserved F or W. D genes are given only for firm matches. Not every row has a clone size; where given, it reads once, few, many or a size class.

v_gene,d_gene,len,j_gene,abundance,CDR3nt,CDR3aa
TRBV6-1,NA,15,TRBJ1-2,NA,TGTGCCAGCAGTGAAGCGGGAGGGTATAACTATGGCTACACCTTC,CASSEAGGYNYGYTF
TRBV6-2/TRBV6-3,NA,12,TRBJ2-7,NA,TGTGCCAGCAGTTCGGAGAGGTACGAGCAGTACTTC,CASSSERYEQYF
TRBV5-6,NA,15,TRBJ1-2,NA,TGTGCCAGCAGCCACTATCGCAGATTAACTTATGGCTACACCTTC,CASSHYRRLTYGYTF
TRBV5-1,NA,17,TRBJ2-1,once,TGCGCCAGCAGCTTGTTGGGCATATTTAGCTCCTACAATGAGCAGTTCTTC,CASSLLGIFSSYNEQFF
TRBV7-2,NA,13,TRBJ1-5,NA,TGTGCCAGCAGCTTTGTATCTTCTCAGCCCCAGCATTTT,CASSFVSSQPQHF
TRBV7-9,TRBD1,13,TRBJ1-2,NA,TGTGCCAGCAGCTTTACAGGGGTACGTGGCTACACCTTC,CASSFTGVRGYTF
TRBV14,NA,14,TRBJ2-1,NA,TGTGCCAGCAGCCAAGTTAGAACGCTTGGTGAGCAGTTCTTC,CASSQVRTLGEQFF
TRBV7-8,NA,14,TRBJ2-5,NA,TGTGCCAGCAGCTTAGACCGGTCCAAAGAGACCCAGTACTTC,CASSLDRSKETQYF
TRBV25-1,TRBD1,13,TRBJ1-2,few,TGTGCCAGCACCCTGGGGACAGACTATGGCTACACCTTC,CASTLGTDYGYTF
TRBV28,TRBD2,16,TRBJ2-3,NA,TGTGCCAGCAGTGCCTCTAGCGGGAGGGGCACAGATACGCAGTATTTT,CASSASSGRGTDTQYF
TRBV6-5,NA,15,TRBJ1-2,NA,TGTGCCAGCAGGACTGTTACAGGGCCTAAATATGGCTACACCTTC,CASRTVTGPKYGYTF
TRBV11-2,TRBD2,15,TRBJ2-1,NA,TGTGCCAGCAGCTTAGCACTAGCGGGAGTCAATGAGCAGTTCTTC,CASSLALAGVNEQFF
TRBV15,NA,14,TRBJ1-1,NA,TGTGCCACCAGCAGGGCCAACCGGGACACTGAAGCTTTCTTT,CATSRANRDTEAFF
TRBV7-9,TRBD1,18,TRBJ2-1,NA,TGTGCCAGCAGCTTACGGACAGGGGCCGCTTTGGGGGATTTGGAGCAGTTCTTC,CASSLRTGAALGDLEQFF
TRBV4-1,TRBD1,15,TRBJ1-2,NA,TGCGCCAGCAGCCCACGGACAGGAGGTAACTATGGCTACACCTTC,CASSPRTGGNYGYTF
TRBV7-2,NA,13,TRBJ2-1,NA,TGTGCCAGCAGCTTAAGGGGTGACAATGAGCAGTTCTTC,CASSLRGDNEQFF
TRBV28,TRBD2,15,TRBJ2-7,NA,TGTGCCAGCAGTCCGCGGGGGGCCAGCTCCTACGAGCAGTACTTC,CASSPRGASSYEQYF
TRBV3-1/TRBV3-2,NA,16,TRBJ1-6,NA,TGTGCCAGCAGCCAAGATTCTGTCAGGGTCGTATCACCCCTCCACTTT,CASSQDSVRVVSPLHF
TRBV6-5,TRBD1,15,TRBJ1-1,NA,TGTGCCAGCAGTTACTCCCGGGACAGTAACACTGAAGCTTTCTTT,CASSYSRDSNTEAFF
TRBV11-2,TRBD2,12,TRBJ2-1,NA,TGTGCCAGCAGGGCGCTAGCGGGTGGGCAGTTCTTC,CASRALAGGQFF
TRBV7-2,NA,16,TRBJ2-3,NA,TGTGCCAGCAGCTTGGTTCCGATGGCCCAGTCAGATACGCAGTATTTT,CASSLVPMAQSDTQYF
TRBV7-2,NA,16,TRBJ1-5,NA,TGTGCCAGCAGCCCCGGCGGCGGCTATATCGGTCAGCCCCAGCATTTT,CASSPGGGYIGQPQHF
TRBV9,TRBD1,18,TRBJ1-4,NA,TGTGCCAGCAGCATACGACCAGGGGGCGCGAGTTCTAGTGAAAAACTGTTTTTT,CASSIRPGGASSSEKLFF
TRBV7-2,NA,14,TRBJ2-6,NA,TGTGCCAGCAGCTCCCAACAGGGGGCCAACGTCCTGACTTTC,CASSSQQGANVLTF
TRBV7-2,NA,16,TRBJ2-6,NA,TGTGCCAGCAGCACACGACGGGGCTCTGGGGCCAACGTCCTGACTTTC,CASSTRRGSGANVLTF
TRBV29-1,NA,12,TRBJ2-7,NA,TGCAGCGTTGTATCGACAACCTACGAGCAGTACTTC,CSVVSTTYEQYF
TRBV27,TRBD1,13,TRBJ1-2,NA,TGTGCCAGCAGTCCCGGGACAGGGTGGGGCTACACCTTC,CASSPGTGWGYTF
TRBV2,TRBD1,15,TRBJ1-5,NA,TGTGCCAGCAGTGACCGGACAGGGGGGAATCAGCCCCAGCATTTT,CASSDRTGGNQPQHF
TRBV12-3/TRBV12-4,NA,12,TRBJ1-6,few,TGTGCCAGCAGTCCCGGGAGGGAGCCCCTCCACTTT,CASSPGREPLHF
TRBV5-4,NA,14,TRBJ2-1,NA,TGTGCCAGCAGCTCTTATCCGGCCTACAATGAGCAGTTCTTC,CASSSYPAYNEQFF
TRBV6-2/TRBV6-3,NA,16,TRBJ2-3,NA,TGTGCCAGCAGTTTGGGGGCCGGACTCATCACAGATACGCAGTATTTT,CASSLGAGLITDTQYF
TRBV7-2,NA,13,TRBJ2-5,NA,TGTGCCAGCAGCTCAGGTCCTCTGGAGACCCAGTACTTC,CASSSGPLETQYF
TRBV10-2,TRBD1,14,TRBJ1-5,NA,TGCGCCAGATCGACAGGGCGTAGCAATCAGCCCCAGCATTTT,CARSTGRSNQPQHF
TRBV7-2,NA,13,TRBJ1-1,NA,TGTGCCAGCAACCTTATAGGAGGGTCTGAAGCTTTCTTT,CASNLIGGSEAFF
TRBV10-3,TRBD1,16,TRBJ1-2,NA,TGTGCCATCACCGACACTAAGACAGGGTCGGTCTATAGCTACACCTTC,CAITDTKTGSVYSYTF
TRBV11-2,NA,17,TRBJ1-6,NA,TGTGCCAGCAGCGGGGACGGGACACTCCGAAGGGGGTCACCCCTCCACTTT,CASSGDGTLRRGSPLHF
TRBV29-1,TRBD1,15,TRBJ2-3,NA,TGCAGCGCATCCGGGACAGGGGGCGTCGGAGATACGCAGTATTTT,CSASGTGGVGDTQYF
TRBV13,TRBD2,16,TRBJ2-5,NA,TGTGCCAGCAGCCTTCGTCTAGCGGGAGCCAGGGAGACCCAGTACTTC,CASSLRLAGARETQYF
TRBV12-3/TRBV12-4,NA,13,TRBJ1-1,once,TGTGCCAGCAGAACAGATATGACCACTGAAGCTTTCTTT,CASRTDMTTEAFF
TRBV5-4,NA,13,TRBJ2-7,NA,TGTGCCAGCAGCAATAGACAGATTGCGGAGCAGTACTTC,CASSNRQIAEQYF
TRBV11-2,NA,14,TRBJ1-1,NA,TGTGCCAGCAGCTTCAGGGGTTCAGGCACTGAAGCTTTCTTT,CASSFRGSGTEAFF
TRBV11-1,NA,16,TRBJ2-7,NA,TGTGCCAGCAGAAAAAGAGACAGAGTAGGATCCTACGAGCAGTACTTC,CASRKRDRVGSYEQYF